This entry features one TCR beta chain sequence. The record originates from a study of T cell clones after liver transplantation. The overall study: Samples came from ITN030ST, which attempted immunosuppression withdrawal within 2 years of liver transplantation. TCRbeta sequencing after a pre-transplant mixed lymphocyte reaction identified graft-donor-reactive clones, later tracked in post-transplant blood. Graft-donor-reactive sequences were compared with third-party-reactive TCRbeta sequences from pre-transplant mixed lymphocyte reactions.

Thawed unstimulated PBMCs were FACS-sorted by CD3, CD4 and CD8 into two populations. Sequencing was performed with immunoSEQ multiplex PCR; in TCRdb, only in-frame clones are kept and a portion is missing. The profile covers roughly 100,000 clones, with 75% to 90% appearing a single time and over 0.75% taken by the ten largest. Looked up from germline, CDR1 is MNHEY and CDR2 is SMNVEV (reference sequence). The CDR3 contains 17 residues. Trimming pared 3 bases from V and 5 bases from J, leaving 19 bases between. Source: CD4+ T cells from blood, taken before liver transplant. The receptor was isolated from a human donor who received a liver transplant. V gene TRBV27 combines with J gene TRBJ2-2; tentative D call: TRBD1 (6 bases). Here the CDR3 reads CASSFNGQTILTGELFF. The CDR3 bases are TGTGCCAGCAGTTTTAACGGACAGACCATCCTGACCGGGGAGCTGTTTTTT.